A selection of T cell receptor beta chains follows, all from one sample in a study of tumor and adjacent non-tumor tissue in lung cancer. One entry per CDR3 protein results from TCRdb running MiXCR on the multiplex PCR reads. The sample holds approximately 68,000 distinct CDR3 sequences, less than 80% seen once. Material: lung tumor tissue. The receptor set was obtained from a man aged 55 to 70 with non-small cell lung cancer. CDR3s include the opening cysteine and the closing phenylalanine or tryptophan. The order of the fields is V gene, clone size, J gene, D gene, CDR3 DNA, CDR3 protein. The D gene is left open where the match is weak. Rows may omit the clone size; those that give it use once, few, many or a size class.

TRBV6-6	once	TRBJ1-2	NA	TGTGCCAGCAGTTACCCGGGGGGGGCGGACTATGGCTACACCTTC	CASSYPGGADYGYTF
TRBV12-3/TRBV12-4	large	TRBJ2-5	NA	TGTGCCAGCAGTTTAAGCGGACACGGGGAGACCCAGTACTTC	CASSLSGHGETQYF
TRBV11-3	few	TRBJ2-2	TRBD2	TGTGCCAGCAGCTTAGACAGGGCTAGCGGGAACACCGGGGAGTTGTTTTTT	CASSLDRASGNTGELFF
TRBV12-3/TRBV12-4	once	TRBJ2-7	TRBD2	TGTACCAGCAGTCTTACTAGAGGGAGGGCCTTTGCCCACGAGCAGTACTTC	CTSSLTRGRAFAHEQYF
TRBV20-1	NA	TRBJ1-1	TRBD1	TGCAATGCTGTCTCCAGGGGGATGAACACTCAAGCTTTCTTT	CNAVSRGMNTQAFF
TRBV5-1	NA	TRBJ1-5	NA	TGCGCCACCTATCGGGGGAGCGGAGATACGCAGCATTTT	CATYRGSGDTQHF
TRBV20-1	NA	TRBJ2-7	NA	TGCAGTGGCTTAGGGGAAAATTCCTATGAGCAGTACTTC	CSGLGENSYEQYF
TRBV10-3	NA	TRBJ2-6	TRBD2	TGTGCCATCAGTGATCATGGGACTAGCGGGAGGGAATCTGGGACCAACGTCCTGACTTTC	CAISDHGTSGRESGTNVLTF
TRBV6-1	NA	TRBJ1-4	TRBD1	TGTGCCAGAACCGGGACAGGTGAAGTAAAACTGTTTTTT	CARTGTGEVKLFF
TRBV5-4	NA	TRBJ2-1	NA	TGTGCCAGCAGCTTGGGACACGGGCGCTACAATGAGCAGCTCTTC	CASSLGHGRYNEQLF
TRBV12-3/TRBV12-4	few	TRBJ2-5	NA	TGTGCTAGCAGCCTGTCTCCTCAAGAGGCCCAGTACTTC	CASSLSPQEAQYF
TRBV20-1	once	TRBJ1-5	TRBD1	TGCAATACTACTACAGGGGACTATCAGCCCCAGCATTTT	CNTTTGDYQPQHF
TRBV12-3/TRBV12-4	many	TRBJ1-1	NA	TGTGCCAGCAGTTTTACCCCGGGCCCGGGGGTGAACACTGAAGCTTTCTTT	CASSFTPGPGVNTEAFF
TRBV20-1	NA	TRBJ2-7	NA	TGCAGTGCTCCACGTCCCCAGGACCCCCCCTACGAGCAATACTTC	CSAPRPQDPPYEQYF
TRBV6-5	many	TRBJ1-1	TRBD1	TGTGCCAGCAGTTTCCCAGACAGGGGTGAAGCTTTCTTT	CASSFPDRGEAFF
TRBV5-4	NA	TRBJ1-6	NA	TGTGTCAGCAGCACCCAGGGGAGGATTTCACCCCTCCACTTT	CVSSTQGRISPLHF
TRBV29-1	NA	TRBJ2-4	NA	TGCAGCGCCACGGTAGGGCAAGCTAAAAACATTCAGTACTTC	CSATVGQAKNIQYF
TRBV20-1	once	TRBJ2-7	NA	TGCAGTGCTAGAGTAGTCAGACCCTACGAGCAGTGCTTC	CSARVVRPYEQCF
TRBV16	NA	TRBJ2-3	NA	TGTGCCAGCAGCCAAGCGGGGCAGAGCACAGATACGCAGTGTTTT	CASSQAGQSTDTQCF
TRBV6-5	NA	TRBJ2-7	NA	TGTGCCAGCAGTTACGAGGCTGGACAAGCTTACGAGCAGTACTTC	CASSYEAGQAYEQYF
TRBV12-3/TRBV12-4	once	TRBJ1-4	NA	TGTGCCAGTAGTTTCCCAGGGGCGTGCGAAAAACTGTTTTTT	CASSFPGACEKLFF
TRBV5-1	NA	TRBJ2-2	NA	TGCGCCAACAGAAACAGGGTGATAAACACCGGGGAGCTGTTTTTT	CANRNRVINTGELFF
TRBV25-1	NA	TRBJ2-1	NA	TGTGCCAGCAGTGAATATAAGGATGAGCAGTTCTTC	CASSEYKDEQFF
TRBV20-1	NA	TRBJ2-7	TRBD1	TGCAGTGCTTCCATAGGGGGCTGCGAGCGGTACTTC	CSASIGGCERYF
TRBV5-4	many	TRBJ2-1	TRBD2	TGTGCCAGCAGCTTTCTAGCGGGAGGTAATGAGCAGTTCTTC	CASSFLAGGNEQFF
TRBV10-3	NA	TRBJ2-5	TRBD2	TGTGCCATCGGGACTAGCCCTCAAGAAACCAAGTACTTC	CAIGTSPQETKYF
TRBV29-1	NA	TRBJ2-4	NA	TGCAGCGTTGATCCGAAGGGTTGGGGAAACATTCAGTACTTC	CSVDPKGWGNIQYF
TRBV29-1	NA	TRBJ1-1	NA	TGCAGCGCCCCGCCCGTAGGGACAAACACTGAAACTTTCTTT	CSAPPVGTNTETFF
TRBV20-1	NA	TRBJ2-7	TRBD2	TGCAGTGCCGCCGGGACTAGCGGGTCTTCCAACGAGCGGTACTTC	CSAAGTSGSSNERYF
TRBV20-1	NA	TRBJ1-2	NA	TGCAGTGCTAGAATAGGGGTTAACTATGGCTACGCCTTC	CSARIGVNYGYAF
TRBV7-8	NA	TRBJ1-1	NA	TGTGCCAGCAGGACACCCAATGTGGGGACTGAAGCTTTCTTT	CASRTPNVGTEAFF
TRBV5-1	NA	TRBJ2-2	TRBD2	TGCACCAGCAGCTTAAGGACTAGTCCAAACACCGGGGACCTGTTTTTT	CTSSLRTSPNTGDLFF
TRBV20-1	NA	TRBJ2-1	TRBD2	TGTAGTGCTAGAGATCAACGGACTAGCTTTGAGCTGTTCTTC	CSARDQRTSFELFF